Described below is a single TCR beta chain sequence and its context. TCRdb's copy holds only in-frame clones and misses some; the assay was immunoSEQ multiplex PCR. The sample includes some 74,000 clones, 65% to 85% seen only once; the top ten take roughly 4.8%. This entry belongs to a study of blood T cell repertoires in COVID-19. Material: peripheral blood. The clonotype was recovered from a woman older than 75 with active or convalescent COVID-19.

CDR3 DNA sequence: TGTGCCAGCAGTTTCTCCGGGACACTGAACTATGGCTACACCTTC. Translated, it gives CASSFSGTLNYGYTF. The rearrangement links TRBV28 to TRBJ1-2; TRBD1 might be the D (6 bases). Trimming pared 3 bases from V and 2 bases from J, leaving 13 bases between. Germline V lookup: CDR1 MDHEN, CDR2 SYDVKM. The CDR3 is 15 amino acids.